This TCR beta chain was found in a study of T cell repertoires in ileal Crohn's disease. Note on this clone: Its specificity is not known.

The germline V gene has CDR1 MNHEY and CDR2 SVGAGI. The V and J ends lost 6 bases and 1 base, in that order; junction bases with no gene match: 6. The CDR3 is 15 amino acids. Findings and limits, study-wide: Clonality above 26.8% at surgery always came with endoscopic recurrence.

Here immunoSEQ multiplex PCR was the method, and the copy in TCRdb shows in-frame clones only, minus some. The data show 4,300 or so clones, roughly 70% seen once. This clonotype originated in an adult with Crohn's disease. The genes are TRBV6-5 and TRBJ1-5; the match to TRBD1 covers 7 bases. The sample was ileal tissue. CDR3 sequence: CASSPGRGSNQPQHF. The CDR3, as DNA: TGTGCCAGCAGCCCTGGCAGGGGGAGCAATCAGCCCCAGCATTTT.